Each of the 19 T cell receptor beta chains below was sequenced from the same sample in a study of blood T cell repertoires in COVID-19. This table comes from immunoSEQ multiplex PCR, and its TCRdb copy is limited to in-frame clones, with some not included. This table holds fewer than 300,000 clones, approximately 89% found once. Sequences were obtained from peripheral blood. The receptor set was obtained from a woman under 40 with COVID-19, enrolled during active disease.

The chain couples TRBV10-1 to TRBJ2-1, with TRBD1 as a possible D gene (6 bases). CDR1 is WNHNN, CDR2 SYGVQD, per germline (reference sequence). The CDR3 is 15 residues long. V dropped 5 bases and J dropped 6 bases, with 17 bases sitting between them. CDR3 DNA sequence: TGCGCCAGCAGTTCAACAGGGTCGGCGGGCAATGAGCAGTTCTTC. Protein: CASSSTGSAGNEQFF.

The CDR3 protein is CSVEGVQGPDEQYF. The CDR3 DNA reads TGCAGCGTTGAAGGGGTACAGGGCCCTGACGAGCAGTACTTC. The chain carries TRBV29-1 and TRBJ2-7; D is possibly TRBD1 (6 bases). Germline-derived CDR1 and CDR2 are SQVTM and ANQGSEA. The CDR3 extends over 14 amino acids. Trimming removed 1 base from V and 5 bases from J, with 15 bases in between.

The rearrangement joins TRBV5-1 to TRBJ2-7, with 12 bases fitting TRBD2. The CDR3 has 14 amino acids. The trim removed 6 bases at V and 7 bases at J, leaving 8 bases unmatched. The germline gives CDR1 SGHRS, CDR2 YFSETQ. The CDR3 DNA reads as TGCGCCAGCACGACTAGCGGGAGTCTGGTTGAGCAGTACTTC. Protein: CASTTSGSLVEQYF. Full variable domain (rest looked up from reference TRBV5-1 and TRBJ2-7): KAGVTQTPRYLIKTRGQQVTLSCSPISGHRSVSWYQQTPGQGLQFLFEYFSETQRNKGNFPGRFSGRQFSNSRSEMNVSTLELGDSALYLCASTTSGSLVEQYFGPGTRLTVT.

This chain joins TRBV19 and TRBJ1-3; D is perhaps TRBD1 (5 bases). The germline V and J ends were trimmed by 6 bases and 4 bases, with 16 bases remaining between them. The CDR3 consists of 15 residues. The germline V gene has CDR1 LNHDA and CDR2 SQIVND (reference sequence). CDR3 region: CASSVTGASGNTIYF. In DNA, the CDR3 is TGTGCCAGTAGCGTAACAGGAGCCAGCGGAAACACCATATATTTT.

The chain links TRBV5-1 to TRBJ2-7; TRBD2 might be the D (6 bases). The CDR3 has 14 residues. CDR1 SGHRS and CDR2 YFSETQ come from the germline V gene. Between the trimmed V and J ends, which lost 3 bases and 3 bases, there was a span of 13 bases. CDR3 sequence (DNA): TGCGCCAGCAGCTCCCGGGACTCCGACTACGAGCAGTACTTC. It is translated as CASSSRDSDYEQYF. The full variable domain, in which reference TRBV5-1 and TRBJ2-7 provide the parts outside the CDR3, is KAGVTQTPRYLIKTRGQQVTLSCSPISGHRSVSWYQQTPGQGLQFLFEYFSETQRNKGNFPGRFSGRQFSNSRSEMNVSTLELGDSALYLCASSSRDSDYEQYFGPGTRLTVT.

The V gene is TRBV4-2, the J gene TRBJ1-1; TRBD1 agrees at 7 bases. In germline, CDR1 is LGHNA, CDR2 YNFKEQ. The V and J ends lost 2 bases and 1 base, in that order; junction bases with no gene match: 4. This CDR3 region has 15 residues. The CDR3 nucleotides are TGTGCCAGCAGCCAACCTAGGACAGGGAACACTGAAGCTTTCTTT. This translates into CASSQPRTGNTEAFF.

The V gene is TRBV10-1, the J gene TRBJ2-2, with 7 bases fitting TRBD1. V dropped 6 bases and J dropped 5; count of bases not matched to a gene: 12. Germline V gene data show CDR1 as WNHNN and CDR2 as SYGVQD (reference sequence). The CDR3 loop spans 16 amino acids. CDR3 in DNA: TGCGCCAGCAGCCGGGCCCAGGGGGAGAGGACCGGGGAGCTGTTTTTT. Protein sequence: CASSRAQGERTGELFF.

The CDR3 is CTSSQPQGNTEAFF. CDR3 nucleotide sequence: TGCACCAGCAGCCAACCTCAGGGGAACACTGAAGCTTTCTTT. This rearrangement joins TRBV1 to TRBJ1-1; the table names TRBD1, a call not compared with the DNA. TRBV1 is listed as a pseudogene. The CDR3 runs 14 residues.

The chain joins TRBV29-1 to TRBJ2-1; TRBD2 matches at 9 bases. The ends lost 6 bases at V and 3 bases at J; junction bases unmatched: 6. Germline V gives CDR1 SQVTM, CDR2 ANQGSEA. The CDR3 consists of 14 residues. CDR3 loop: CSVSSGSGYNEQFF. CDR3 sequence (DNA): TGCAGCGTGAGTAGCGGGAGTGGCTACAATGAGCAGTTCTTC.

This rearrangement joins TRBV9 to TRBJ2-7; weak D call: TRBD2 (5 bases). Deletions cut 0 bases from V and 6 bases from J, with 19 bases between. Germline assignment: CDR1 SGDLS and CDR2 YYNGEE. This CDR3 region has 16 residues. CDR3 bases: TGTGCCAGCAGCGTAGCCCTCACCGACGGGGAAGGCGAGCAGTACTTC. Its translation: CASSVALTDGEGEQYF.

The chain joins TRBV19 to TRBJ2-3, with D tentatively TRBD2 (7 bases). Germline-derived CDR1 and CDR2 are LNHDA and SQIVND (reference sequence). The CDR3 spans 16 residues. V lost 4 bases and J 4 bases, leaving 18 bases between the germline ends. This chain's CDR3 is CASSTIGGLGADTQYF. CDR3 nucleotide sequence: TGTGCCAGTAGTACGATCGGGGGGCTGGGCGCAGATACGCAGTATTTT.

The rearrangement joins TRBV28 to TRBJ1-2; D remains ambiguous. Deletions cut 10 bases from V and 2 bases from J, with 14 bases between. The CDR3 runs to 13 residues. CDR1 MDHEN and CDR2 SYDVKM come from the germline V gene. The CDR3 sequence: CATTTGFNYGYTF. CDR3 in DNA: TGTGCCACAACCACCGGGTTCAACTATGGCTACACCTTC.

The V call is TRBV3-1 (or the pseudogene TRBV3-2), the J call TRBJ1-1, with 7 bases fitting TRBD1. Germline V gives CDR1 LGHDT, CDR2 YNNKEL (reference sequence). There are 15 residues in the CDR3. The V segment lost 3 bases and the J segment 1 base; nucleotides outside the gene matches: 5. The CDR3 DNA reads as TGTGCCAGCAGCCAGAGGCGACAGGGGAACACTGAAGCTTTCTTT. Translated: CASSQRRQGNTEAFF.

The chain carries TRBV29-1 and TRBJ2-1; TRBD1 matches 11 bases. The J segment lost 10 bases and the V segment lost 3 bases, leaving 11 bases of the junction unmatched. CDR1 and CDR2 from the germline V gene are SQVTM and ANQGSEA. The CDR3 is 15 residues long. The CDR3 nucleotides are TGCAGCGTTGACCTCGGGACAGGGGGTTCGGGCGAGCAGTTCTTC. As protein: CSVDLGTGGSGEQFF.

V gene TRBV4-2 combines with J gene TRBJ1-1; D uncertain. The V and J ends lost 0 bases and 1 base respectively, with 6 bases between them. CDR1 is LGHNA and CDR2 is YNFKEQ in the germline V gene. CDR3 length: 14 amino acids. CDR3 DNA: TGTGCCAGCAGCCAAGAGCCAGGGAACACTGAAGCTTTCTTT. Translation: CASSQEPGNTEAFF.

V usage is TRBV19 and J usage is TRBJ2-3, with D possibly being TRBD2 (6 bases). Trimming cost V 1 base and J 3 bases, with 8 bases left between them. Germline CDR1 reads LNHDA; CDR2 reads SQIVND (reference sequence). This CDR3 has 14 amino acids. As DNA, the CDR3 is TGTGCCAGTAGTATAGCCGGGGGTACAGATACGCAGTATTTT. It encodes CASSIAGGTDTQYF. Variable domain in full (rest from reference TRBV19 and TRBJ2-3): DGGITQSPKYLFRKEGQNVTLSCEQNLNHDAMYWYRQDPGQGLRLIYYSQIVNDFQKGDIAEGYSVSREKKESFPLTVTSAQKNPTAFYLCASSIAGGTDTQYFGPGTRLTVL.

This sequence joins TRBV25-1 and TRBJ2-1; D might be TRBD1 (6 bases). Germline lookup yields CDR1 MGHDK and CDR2 SYGVNS. The CDR3 sequence is 13 residues long. V was shortened by 6 bases and J by 9 bases, with 15 bases between the two germline ends. CDR3 bases: TGTGCCAGCAGATCCCGGGACATCAGTGAGCAGTTCTTC. Protein: CASRSRDISEQFF.

The V gene is TRBV14, the J gene TRBJ2-1; 10 bases match TRBD2. The trim removed 6 bases at V and 1 base at J, leaving 0 bases unmatched. The germline gives CDR1 SGHDN, CDR2 FVKESK. CDR3 size: 14 residues. CDR3 nucleotides: TGTGCCAGCAGACTAGCGGGGTCCTACAATGAGCAGTTCTTC. This sequence encodes CASRLAGSYNEQFF.

The chain is built from TRBV19 and TRBJ1-5; D gene unclear. CDR1 is LNHDA and CDR2 is SQIVND in the germline V gene (reference sequence). Trimming pared 5 bases from V and 0 bases from J, leaving 11 bases between. The CDR3 is 15 residues long. In DNA form, the CDR3 reads TGTGCCAGTAGTCCCCGACGGGATAGCAATCAGCCCCAGCATTTT. Protein sequence: CASSPRRDSNQPQHF. The full variable domain, with the rest looked up from reference TRBV19 and TRBJ1-5, is DGGITQSPKYLFRKEGQNVTLSCEQNLNHDAMYWYRQDPGQGLRLIYYSQIVNDFQKGDIAEGYSVSREKKESFPLTVTSAQKNPTAFYLCASSPRRDSNQPQHFGDGTRLSIL.